The rows below give T cell receptor beta chains drawn from one sample of a study of vaccination and CD4 T cells after COVID-19. TCRdb re-called the PCR reads with MiXCR, one entry per CDR3 protein. Seen here are 15,000 to 20,000 distinct CDR3 sequences, over 55% observed once, and the top ten hold under 10%. These receptors' antigens are unknown. What was sequenced was CD4+ T cells from blood, cultured in vitro. These receptors were collected from a human donor who had recovered from COVID-19. Both conserved end residues are part of each CDR3. Each record gives: CDR3 length, J gene, clone size, D gene, V gene, CDR3 protein, CDR3 DNA. A D gene is named only where the DNA matches it firmly. Clone size is not always given. Where it is, it says once, few, many or a class for expanded clones.

cdr3_length: 15; j_call: TRBJ2-7; clone_size: few; d_call: .; v_call: TRBV10-3; cdr3_aa: CAISDRAGGSYEQYF; cdr3_nt: TGTGCCATCAGTGATAGGGCAGGGGGGTCCTACGAGCAGTACTTC
cdr3_length: 16; j_call: TRBJ2-3; clone_size: .; d_call: TRBD2; v_call: TRBV6-1; cdr3_aa: CASRSSGLAYSDTQYF; cdr3_nt: TGTGCCAGCAGATCGTCGGGACTAGCATATTCAGATACGCAGTATTTT
cdr3_length: 14; j_call: TRBJ2-5; clone_size: .; d_call: .; v_call: TRBV14; cdr3_aa: CASSQDLVLRTQYF; cdr3_nt: TGTGCCAGCAGCCAAGATTTAGTCTTACGGACCCAGTACTTC
cdr3_length: 16; j_call: TRBJ2-1; clone_size: few; d_call: TRBD1; v_call: TRBV6-1; cdr3_aa: CASSLGWDRGANEQFF; cdr3_nt: TGTGCCAGCAGCCTGGGATGGGACAGGGGTGCAAATGAGCAGTTCTTC
cdr3_length: 15; j_call: TRBJ2-7; clone_size: .; d_call: TRBD2; v_call: TRBV28; cdr3_aa: CASSYTGTSAYEQYF; cdr3_nt: TGTGCCAGCAGCTACACCGGGACTAGCGCCTACGAGCAGTACTTC
cdr3_length: 14; j_call: TRBJ1-1; clone_size: .; d_call: .; v_call: TRBV20-1; cdr3_aa: CSALWGGANTEAFF; cdr3_nt: TGCAGTGCCCTCTGGGGAGGGGCGAACACTGAAGCTTTCTTT
cdr3_length: 15; j_call: TRBJ1-2; clone_size: .; d_call: TRBD1; v_call: TRBV7-2; cdr3_aa: CASSAKGANSYGYTF; cdr3_nt: TGTGCCAGCAGCGCCAAGGGGGCCAATTCCTATGGCTACACCTTC
cdr3_length: 12; j_call: TRBJ1-2; clone_size: few; d_call: .; v_call: TRBV20-1; cdr3_aa: CSAPRGTYGYTF; cdr3_nt: TGCAGTGCGCCACGGGGAACCTATGGCTACACCTTC
cdr3_length: 13; j_call: TRBJ2-7; clone_size: once; d_call: .; v_call: TRBV11-2; cdr3_aa: CASSFRRYYEQYF; cdr3_nt: TGTGCCAGCAGCTTTCGGCGGTACTACGAGCAGTACTTC
cdr3_length: 15; j_call: TRBJ2-3; clone_size: .; d_call: TRBD1; v_call: TRBV20-1; cdr3_aa: CSATKDRGGLFPQYF; cdr3_nt: TGCAGTGCTACCAAAGACAGGGGGGGACTCTTTCCGCAGTATTTT
cdr3_length: 14; j_call: TRBJ2-5; clone_size: once; d_call: .; v_call: TRBV20-1; cdr3_aa: CSAYYPGGKETQYF; cdr3_nt: TGCAGTGCATATTACCCAGGGGGGAAAGAGACCCAGTACTTC
cdr3_length: 15; j_call: TRBJ2-6; clone_size: medium-sized; d_call: TRBD1; v_call: TRBV20-1; cdr3_aa: CSARAQGVGANVLTF; cdr3_nt: TGCAGTGCTAGAGCTCAGGGGGTTGGGGCCAACGTCCTGACTTTC
cdr3_length: 15; j_call: TRBJ1-2; clone_size: .; d_call: TRBD1; v_call: TRBV11-2; cdr3_aa: CASNPQGDRGYGYTF; cdr3_nt: TGTGCCAGCAACCCCCAGGGGGACAGAGGCTATGGCTACACCTTC
cdr3_length: 13; j_call: TRBJ2-7; clone_size: few; d_call: .; v_call: TRBV6-1; cdr3_aa: CASSERGSYEQYF; cdr3_nt: TGTGCCAGCAGTGAACGGGGCTCCTACGAGCAGTACTTC
cdr3_length: 15; j_call: TRBJ1-2; clone_size: few; d_call: TRBD1; v_call: TRBV20-1; cdr3_aa: CSAPNRDRRRNGYTF; cdr3_nt: TGCAGTGCTCCTAATCGGGACAGGAGAAGGAATGGCTACACCTTC
cdr3_length: 15; j_call: TRBJ1-5; clone_size: few; d_call: .; v_call: TRBV28; cdr3_aa: CASSLGGGPNQPQHF; cdr3_nt: TGTGCCAGCAGTTTGGGTGGAGGTCCCAATCAGCCCCAGCATTTT
cdr3_length: 16; j_call: TRBJ2-5; clone_size: .; d_call: .; v_call: TRBV21-1; cdr3_aa: CASSNLRWTGRETQYF; cdr3_nt: TGTGCCAGCAGCAATCTCCGCTGGACAGGGCGGGAGACCCAGTACTTC
cdr3_length: 15; j_call: TRBJ1-1; clone_size: .; d_call: .; v_call: TRBV30; cdr3_aa: CAWSVRGLMNTEAFF; cdr3_nt: TGTGCCTGGAGTGTACGTGGGCTTATGAACACTGAAGCTTTCTTT
cdr3_length: 14; j_call: TRBJ1-2; clone_size: .; d_call: TRBD1; v_call: TRBV18; cdr3_aa: CASSHRTGRDGYTF; cdr3_nt: TGTGCCAGCTCACACAGGACAGGGAGGGATGGCTACACCTTC
cdr3_length: 13; j_call: TRBJ2-2; clone_size: .; d_call: .; v_call: TRBV19; cdr3_aa: CAGRGQNTGELFF; cdr3_nt: TGTGCCGGGCGAGGACAGAACACCGGGGAGCTGTTTTTT
cdr3_length: 12; j_call: TRBJ1-2; clone_size: .; d_call: .; v_call: TRBV6-1; cdr3_aa: CASRTGIDGYTF; cdr3_nt: TGTGCCAGCAGGACCGGTATTGATGGCTACACCTTC
cdr3_length: 15; j_call: TRBJ1-2; clone_size: .; d_call: TRBD1; v_call: TRBV27; cdr3_aa: CASSPRQGWDYGYTF; cdr3_nt: TGTGCCAGCAGTCCTCGACAGGGATGGGACTATGGCTACACCTTC
cdr3_length: 15; j_call: TRBJ1-2; clone_size: .; d_call: .; v_call: TRBV11-2; cdr3_aa: CASSYLPEGPDGYTF; cdr3_nt: TGTGCCAGCAGCTACCTTCCCGAGGGGCCGGATGGCTACACCTTC
cdr3_length: 10; j_call: TRBJ2-7; clone_size: .; d_call: .; v_call: TRBV29-1; cdr3_aa: CSVASPEQYF; cdr3_nt: TGCAGCGTCGCTAGCCCCGAGCAGTACTTC
cdr3_length: 13; j_call: TRBJ2-7; clone_size: .; d_call: .; v_call: TRBV6-1; cdr3_aa: CASSDLGFGEQYF; cdr3_nt: TGTGCCAGCAGTGACCTGGGTTTCGGCGAGCAGTACTTC